Presented here are 15 T cell receptor beta chains from one specimen sequenced in a study of blood T cell repertoires in COVID-19. Clones were sequenced by immunoSEQ multiplex PCR, and TCRdb holds only the in-frame ones, with some missing. Among approximately 120,000 clones listed, around 85% were seen once. The sample comprised peripheral blood. The receptors were sampled from a woman at least 80 years old with COVID-19, enrolled during active disease.

V is TRBV9 and J is TRBJ1-3; D is ambiguous. The CDR3 is made up of 14 amino acids. Germline loops: CDR1 SGDLS, CDR2 YYNGEE. Trimming cost V 7 bases and J 0 bases, with 11 bases left between them. CDR3 amino acids: CASSSGLSGNTIYF. CDR3 DNA: TGTGCCAGCTCAAGCGGACTCTCTGGAAACACCATATATTTT.

Details on this clone: An end of the junction does not agree with germline; a read error may underlie this. The J gene is TRBJ2-1, the V gene TRBV18, with 7 bases that match TRBD2. The V gene's germline CDR1 is KGHSH and CDR2 LQKENI. The CDR3 extends over 17 amino acids. The CDR3 region is CASSSIGGGISFNEQFF. In DNA, the CDR3 is TGTGCCAGCTCATCAATAGGCGGGGGAATTTCCTTCAATGAGCAGTTCTTC.

This clone was detected once. V is TRBV7-9 and J is TRBJ2-2, with D hard to call. Trimming pared 5 bases from V and 2 bases from J, leaving 9 bases between. The germline gives CDR1 SEHNR, CDR2 FQNEAQ (reference sequence). The CDR3 runs 14 residues. CDR3 in amino acids: CASSPKANTGELFF. Here the CDR3 DNA reads TGTGCCAGCAGCCCCAAAGCTAACACCGGGGAGCTGTTTTTT.

V is TRBV12-3 or TRBV12-4 and J is TRBJ2-5, with D maybe TRBD2 (6 bases). The CDR3 contains 12 residues. Trimming cost V 8 bases and J 5 bases, with 12 bases left between them. The CDR3 sequence is CASSGSGETQYF. The CDR3 DNA reads as TGTGCCAGCTCCGGGAGCGGGGAGACCCAGTACTTC.

The chain employs TRBV23-1 and TRBJ2-1; 8 positions match TRBD2. TRBV23-1 is an ORF, and what it does is uncertain. The CDR3 has 16 amino acids. V was clipped by 2 bases and J by 4 bases; unmatched bases: 7. CDR3 DNA sequence: TGCGCCAGCAGTCAAGGTAGCGGGGAGGGTTACAATGAGCAGTTCTTC. Translation gives CASSQGSGEGYNEQFF.

The chain couples TRBV18 to TRBJ2-7; possible D gene TRBD2, 6 bases. CDR1 and CDR2 from the germline V gene are KGHSH and LQKENI. CDR3 length equals 16 residues. V dropped 2 bases and J dropped 0 bases, with 14 bases sitting between them. CDR3 nucleotide sequence: TGTGCCAGCTCACCAACAGATAGCGGCCTCTCCTACGAGCAGTACTTC. It translates to CASSPTDSGLSYEQYF.

The rearrangement links TRBV18 to TRBJ2-3; 12 nucleotides agree with TRBD2. Per the germline V gene, CDR1 is KGHSH and CDR2 is LQKENI. V shed 1 base and J 3 bases; nucleotides not matched to a gene: 2. This CDR3 region has 16 residues. CDR3 region: CASSPRTSGKTDTQYF. Here the CDR3 DNA reads TGTGCCAGCTCACCACGGACTAGCGGGAAAACAGATACGCAGTATTTT.

The CDR3 nucleotides are TGTGCCAGCAGCCGGGACAGGGATATTTACGAGCAGTACTTC. Its protein product is CASSRDRDIYEQYF. The chain has TRBV27 and TRBJ2-7; TRBD1 matches at 9 bases. This CDR3 contains 14 residues. The germline CDR1 and CDR2 sequences are MNHEY and SMNVEV (reference sequence). V dropped 6 bases and J dropped 4; count of bases not matched to a gene: 7.

V gene TRBV27 combines with J gene TRBJ2-3, with TRBD2 identical over 7 bases. The CDR3 spans 15 residues. The V gene end was trimmed by 6 bases and the J gene end by 3 bases; junction bases not matched to a gene: 9. Germline assignment: CDR1 MNHEY and CDR2 SMNVEV (reference sequence). In nucleotides, the CDR3 is TGTGCCAGCAGCCGGGGAGGGTCCGATACAGATACGCAGTATTTT. Translating it yields CASSRGGSDTDTQYF.

V usage is TRBV13 and J usage is TRBJ2-7, with 7 bases lining up with TRBD2. Germline CDR1 PRHDT, CDR2 FYEKMQ (reference sequence). Unmatched junction bases numbered 4, after V lost 0 bases and J lost 2 bases. The CDR3 spans 15 residues. CDR3 nucleotides: TGTGCCAGCAGCTTAGGCGGACGGGGGGCCTACGAGCAGTACTTC. It is translated as CASSLGGRGAYEQYF.

The J gene is TRBJ1-4, the V gene TRBV3-1 (or the pseudogene TRBV3-2), with D possibly being TRBD1 (5 bases). Germline CDR1 and CDR2: LGHDT and YNNKEL (reference sequence). V lost 1 base, J lost 11 bases, and 14 bases lay in between. The CDR3 loop spans 14 amino acids. The CDR3 region is CASSQAVEGSKLFF. The DNA of the CDR3 is TGTGCCAGCAGCCAAGCGGTGGAGGGGTCGAAACTGTTTTTT.

This chain joins TRBV10-3 and TRBJ1-4; 7 positions agree with TRBD1. CDR1 and CDR2 from the germline V gene are ENHRY and SYGVKD. This CDR3 spans 18 amino acids. The junction had 10 bases not matched to a gene; V was cut back by 3 bases and J by 0 bases. This chain's CDR3 is CAISEGGAKGATNEKLFF. The CDR3 nucleotides read TGTGCCATCAGTGAAGGGGGCGCGAAGGGCGCAACTAATGAAAAACTGTTTTTT.

Only one count was recorded for this clone. CDR3 DNA: TGTGCCAGCAGTCGCGGTCCCTACGAGCAGTACTTC. Its translation is CASSRGPYEQYF. The chain links TRBV6-6 to TRBJ2-7; D unclear. The CDR3 totals 12 residues. Germline V gene lookup returns CDR1 MNHNY and CDR2 SVGAGI (reference sequence). V lost 5 bases to trimming and J lost 2 bases, with 7 bases between them.

The rearrangement links TRBV5-1 to TRBJ2-7, with TRBD2 matching over 8 bases. The trim removed 4 bases at V and 2 bases at J, leaving 5 bases unmatched. Germline V gene lookup returns CDR1 SGHRS and CDR2 YFSETQ. This CDR3 is built from 14 residues. CDR3 amino acids: CASSITSGAYEQYF. The CDR3 DNA sequence: TGCGCCAGCAGCATCACTAGCGGAGCCTACGAGCAGTACTTC.

This clone has only one observation. This chain uses TRBV18 with TRBJ2-3; TRBD2 is a possible D gene (5 bases). V shed 6 bases and J shed 0 bases, with 7 bases lying between them. Germline CDR1 reads KGHSH; CDR2 reads LQKENI. The CDR3 covers 13 residues. CDR3 sequence: CASSLASTDTQYF. CDR3 DNA: TGTGCCAGCTCGCTAGCTAGCACAGATACGCAGTATTTT.